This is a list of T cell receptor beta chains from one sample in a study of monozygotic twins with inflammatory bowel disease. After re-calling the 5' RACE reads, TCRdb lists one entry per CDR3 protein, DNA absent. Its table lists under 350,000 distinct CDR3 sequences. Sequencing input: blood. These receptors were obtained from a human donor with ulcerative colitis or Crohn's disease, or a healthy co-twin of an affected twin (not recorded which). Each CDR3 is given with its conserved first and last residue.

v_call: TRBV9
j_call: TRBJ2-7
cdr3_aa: CASSPDRTYEQYF

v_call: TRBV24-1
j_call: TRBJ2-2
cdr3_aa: CATSDLPHREGPGELFF

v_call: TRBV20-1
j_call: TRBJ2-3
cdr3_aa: CSAAPLLADFGDTQYF

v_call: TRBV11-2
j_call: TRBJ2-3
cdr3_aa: CASSHEWASGRAITDTQYF

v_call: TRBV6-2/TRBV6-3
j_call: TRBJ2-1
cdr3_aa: CASSLAGVQYNEQFF

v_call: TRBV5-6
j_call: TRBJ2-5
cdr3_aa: CASSFTTGTRYQETQYF

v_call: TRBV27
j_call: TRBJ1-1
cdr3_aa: CASKDLLITEAFF

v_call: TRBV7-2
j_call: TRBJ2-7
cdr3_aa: CATTGQGTLAEYF

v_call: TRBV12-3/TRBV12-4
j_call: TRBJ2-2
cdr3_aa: CASAVGTGELFF

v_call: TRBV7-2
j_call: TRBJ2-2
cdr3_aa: CASSSARSGGTTGDLFF

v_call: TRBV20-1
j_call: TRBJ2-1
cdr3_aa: CSAPGTSTNEQFF

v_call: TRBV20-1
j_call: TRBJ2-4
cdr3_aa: CSATREGLNIQYF

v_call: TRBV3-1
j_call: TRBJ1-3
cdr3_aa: CASSQWTGHSGNTIYF

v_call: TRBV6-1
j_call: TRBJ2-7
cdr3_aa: CASMGTSGLREQYF

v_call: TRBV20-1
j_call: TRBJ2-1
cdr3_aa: CSAPQGISYNEQFF

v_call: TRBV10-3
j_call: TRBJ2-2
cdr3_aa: CAISESLAGAGELFF

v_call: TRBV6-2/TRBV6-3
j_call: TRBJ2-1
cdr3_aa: CASSYFTRDRLTF

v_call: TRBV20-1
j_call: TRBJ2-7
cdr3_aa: CSASPSGGTYEQYF

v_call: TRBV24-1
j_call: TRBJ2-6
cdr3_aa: CATSVSRQGRTSGANVLTF

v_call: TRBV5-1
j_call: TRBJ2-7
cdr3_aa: CASSPLKIATDSSYEQYF

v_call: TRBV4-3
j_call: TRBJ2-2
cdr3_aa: CASSQEDSTGELFF

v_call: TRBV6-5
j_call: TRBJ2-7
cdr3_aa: CASAKDREQYF

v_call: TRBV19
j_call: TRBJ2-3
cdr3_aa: CASSLFGLAGADTQYF

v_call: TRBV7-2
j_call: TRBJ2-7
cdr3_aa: CASSKHNYEQYF

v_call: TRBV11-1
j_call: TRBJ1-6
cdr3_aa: CASSSGQGLGSSYNSPLHF

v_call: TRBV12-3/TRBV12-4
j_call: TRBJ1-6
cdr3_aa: CASSRSEGNSPLHF

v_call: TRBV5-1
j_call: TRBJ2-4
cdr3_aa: CASSLGPVIRKNIQYF

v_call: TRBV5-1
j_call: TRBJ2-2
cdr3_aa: CASSLSPRTGELFF

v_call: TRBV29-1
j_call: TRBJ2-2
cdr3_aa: CSAEVQIGPIGTGELFF

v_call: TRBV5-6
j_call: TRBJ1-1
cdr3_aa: CASSFWENTEAFF

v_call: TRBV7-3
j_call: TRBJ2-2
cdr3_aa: CASSQLAGLTGELFF

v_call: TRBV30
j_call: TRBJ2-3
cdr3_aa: CAWRDGVAGGLGDTQYF

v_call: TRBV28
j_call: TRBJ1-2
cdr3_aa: CASSSTPPYGYTF

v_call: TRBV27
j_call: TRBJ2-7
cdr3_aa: CASRLTPRDRDYEQYF

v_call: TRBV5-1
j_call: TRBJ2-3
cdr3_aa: CASSVRTWGTDTQYF

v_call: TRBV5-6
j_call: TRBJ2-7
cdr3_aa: CASSLTNRPYEQYF

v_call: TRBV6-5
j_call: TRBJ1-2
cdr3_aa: CASRQGSNGGYTF

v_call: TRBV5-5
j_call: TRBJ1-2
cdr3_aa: CASSVPGQGGYGYTF

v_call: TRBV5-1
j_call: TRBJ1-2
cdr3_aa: CASSLFGAGGYTF

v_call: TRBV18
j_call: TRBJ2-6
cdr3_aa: CASSLQGSGANVLTF

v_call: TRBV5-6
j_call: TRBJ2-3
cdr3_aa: CASSLELAGYTDTQYF

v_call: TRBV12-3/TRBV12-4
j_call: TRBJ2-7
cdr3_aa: CASSPRRNEQYF

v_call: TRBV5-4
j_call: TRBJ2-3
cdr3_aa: CASSFNRDRGRGTDTQYF

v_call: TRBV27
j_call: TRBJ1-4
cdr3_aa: CARRVSDRRIKKLFF

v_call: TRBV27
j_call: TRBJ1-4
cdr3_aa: CASSPNRVTNEKLFF

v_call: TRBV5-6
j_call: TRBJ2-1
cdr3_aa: CASIRTARAGSSSYNEQFF

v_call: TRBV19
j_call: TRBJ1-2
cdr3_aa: CASSILLRADYGYTF

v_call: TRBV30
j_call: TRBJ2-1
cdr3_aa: CAWSVTGYNEQFF

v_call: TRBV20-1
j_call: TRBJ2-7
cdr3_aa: CSAKGVKGPYEQYF

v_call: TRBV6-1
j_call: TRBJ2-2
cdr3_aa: CASSALLNTGELFF

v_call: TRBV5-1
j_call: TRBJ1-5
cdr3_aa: CASSFGADSNQPQHF

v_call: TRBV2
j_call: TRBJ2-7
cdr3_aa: CASSEVGYYEQYF

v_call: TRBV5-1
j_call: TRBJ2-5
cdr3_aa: CASGRTSGTGETQYF

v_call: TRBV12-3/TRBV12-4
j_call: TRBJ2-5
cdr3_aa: CASSLDEETQYF

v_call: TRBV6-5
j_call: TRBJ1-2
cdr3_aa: CASSYTNYGYTF